These 17 T cell receptor beta chains came from one sample sequenced in a study of T cell repertoires in cytomegalovirus infection. MiXCR, applied by TCRdb to the reads, yields one record per CDR3 protein. The sample includes over 150,000 distinct CDR3 sequences, about a sixth of them seen just once. Sequencing was performed on CD8+ T cells from PBMCs. These TCRs come from a human donor in good health (CMV status not recorded). Some clones in this sample may be carry-over from other donors' samples.

The genes are TRBV28 and TRBJ2-7; 10 bases align to TRBD2. CDR3 length equals 16 residues. Germline CDR1 is MDHEN and CDR2 is SYDVKM. Trimming took 7 bases from V and 4 from J; bases not matched to a gene: 13. The CDR3 DNA reads TGTGCCAGCAACCCATGGGCTAGCGGGGGTATTTACGAGCAGTACTTC. This codes for CASNPWASGGIYEQYF.

The chain employs TRBV12-3 or TRBV12-4 and TRBJ1-5; D gene uncertain. There are 12 residues in the CDR3. The V end lost 4 bases, the J end lost 8 bases, and 9 bases lay between the germline ends. CDR3 coding DNA: TGTGCCAGCAGTTCGTCCTGGGAGCCCCAGCATTTT. Protein: CASSSSWEPQHF.

This chain uses TRBV7-2 with TRBJ2-1; D perhaps matches TRBD2 (5 bases). The length of the CDR3 is 13 residues. Trimming removed 5 bases at V and 8 bases at J, with 13 bases between. Germline V gene sequence: CDR1 SGHTA, CDR2 FQGNSA. In nucleotides, the CDR3 is TGTGCCAGCAGCAGAACTAGGATCGATGAGCAGTTCTTC. Protein product: CASSRTRIDEQFF.

The CDR3 region is CASSYTQEADTQYF. The CDR3 nucleotides read TGTGCCAGCAGTTACACCCAGGAGGCAGATACGCAGTATTTT. This chain joins TRBV6-2 or TRBV6-3 and TRBJ2-3, with a tentative D call TRBD2 (5 bases). Germline CDR1 reads MNHEY; CDR2 reads SVGEGT. The CDR3 has 14 residues. Trimming left V 2 bases short and J 4 bases short, with 10 bases between.

Many counts were recorded for this clonotype. V and J are TRBV7-9 and TRBJ1-1; no definite D call. Germline V CDR1 and CDR2: SEHNR, FQNEAQ (reference sequence). The ends were cut back, 6 bases at V and 0 bases at J, with 2 bases in the middle. CDR3 length: 11 residues. In DNA, the CDR3 is TGTGCCAGCAGGGTGAACACTGAAGCTTTCTTT. Protein: CASRVNTEAFF. The full variable domain, its missing parts supplied by reference TRBV7-9 and TRBJ1-1, is DTGVSQNPRHKITKRGQNVTFRCDPISEHNRLYWYRQTLGQGPEFLTYFQNEAQLEKSRLLSDRFSAERPKGSFSTLEIQRTEQGDSAMYLCASRVNTEAFFGQGTRLTVV.

This clonotype was observed a handful of times. The chain uses TRBV7-9 and TRBJ1-2; D gene ambiguous. The CDR3 contains 17 residues. Germline CDR1 is SEHNR and CDR2 is FQNEAQ (reference sequence). The V end lost 4 bases, the J end lost 4 bases, and 22 bases lay between the germline ends. CDR3 protein: CASSSSLGEGRRYGYTF. The CDR3 DNA reads TGTGCCAGCAGCTCCAGCTTGGGTGAGGGCAGGCGCTATGGCTACACCTTC.

The sample holds one count of this clonotype. The CDR3 sequence is CASRGPAAQYF. Here the CDR3 DNA reads TGTGCCAGCAGAGGCCCGGCGGCGCAGTACTTC. This chain links TRBV6-1 with TRBJ2-7; D ambiguous. The CDR3 covers 11 residues. Trimming took off 6 bases at V and 9 bases at J, with 12 bases between the two ends. Germline V gene sequence: CDR1 MNHNS, CDR2 SASEGT.

J is TRBJ2-3 and V is TRBV7-2; 9 bases agree with TRBD2. This CDR3 spans 18 amino acids. Trimming removed 4 bases from V and 1 base from J; junction bases left unmatched: 12. CDR1 SGHTA and CDR2 FQGNSA come from the germline V gene. CDR3 DNA: TGTGCCAGCAGCTCCCTAGGGGGTGCGGGGGGGGGCACAGATACGCAGTATTTT. Protein: CASSSLGGAGGGTDTQYF.

This chain uses TRBV4-1 with TRBJ1-2; no definite D call. This CDR3 region has 14 residues. CDR1 and CDR2 (germline): MGHRA, YSYEKL. V gave up 5 bases and J gave up 4 bases, with 14 bases separating them. CDR3: CASSTRTEFYGYTF. As DNA, the CDR3 is TGCGCCAGCAGCACGCGGACGGAATTCTATGGCTACACCTTC.

This clonotype appeared a few times. The CDR3 is CASSPNPGGLQETQYF. In DNA form, the CDR3 reads TGTGCCAGCAGCCCTAACCCGGGGGGACTTCAAGAGACCCAGTACTTC. V usage is TRBV11-2 and J usage is TRBJ2-5; 7 bases fit TRBD2. V shed 5 bases, J shed 2 bases, and the junction held 11 bases outside the gene matches. Germline V CDR1 and CDR2: SGHAT, FQNNGV. The length of the CDR3 is 16 residues.

The rearrangement joins TRBV6-6 to TRBJ2-1; perhaps TRBD2 as D (5 bases). V was shortened by 0 bases and J by 5 bases, with 14 bases between the two germline ends. Germline CDR1 and CDR2: MNHNY and SVGAGI (reference sequence). CDR3 length: 16 amino acids. CDR3 nucleotide sequence: TGTGCCAGCAGTTACTCGAGGCTAGCCACCGACAATGAGCAGTTCTTC. This encodes CASSYSRLATDNEQFF.

This clonotype came up a few times. V gene TRBV6-2 or TRBV6-3 combines with J gene TRBJ1-2; D gene unclear. This CDR3 contains 11 residues. V gave up 10 bases and J gave up 2 bases, with 8 bases separating them. Germline V gives CDR1 MNHEY, CDR2 SVGEGT. The CDR3 region has the DNA TGTGCCACCGGACCCAACTATGGCTACACCTTC. This translates into CATGPNYGYTF.

The CDR3: CASSFWEPNQPQHF. The CDR3 region has the DNA TGTGCCAGCAGTTTCTGGGAACCCAATCAGCCCCAGCATTTT. The J gene is TRBJ1-5, the V gene TRBV28; D unresolved. V gave up 3 bases and J gave up 3 bases, with 9 bases separating them. The CDR3 sequence is 14 residues long. Germline V gene data show CDR1 as MDHEN and CDR2 as SYDVKM.

The chain recombines TRBV12-3 or TRBV12-4 with TRBJ2-7; the D gene is possibly TRBD1 (6 bases). This CDR3 is 14 amino acids long. V lost 5 bases to trimming and J lost 3 bases, with 14 bases between them. The CDR3 loop is CASSPTGLFYEQYF. The DNA of the CDR3 is TGTGCCAGCAGTCCTACAGGGTTATTCTACGAGCAGTACTTC.

This CDR3 reads CASSLGWDINEKLFF. DNA for the CDR3: TGCGCCAGCAGCTTAGGATGGGACATTAATGAAAAACTGTTTTTT. The chain uses TRBV4-3 and TRBJ1-4; D is perhaps TRBD1 (6 bases). Trimming took 5 bases from V and 4 from J, leaving 14 bases between them. Germline CDR1 LGHNA, CDR2 YSLEER. This CDR3 contains 15 residues.

The chain links TRBV2 to TRBJ2-3; the D gene is possibly TRBD2 (7 bases). The CDR3 runs to 14 residues. V gave up 8 bases and J gave up 11 bases, with 23 bases separating them. Germline values: CDR1 SNHLY, CDR2 FYNNEI. The CDR3 sequence: CASPRGARDYQQYF. The CDR3 bases are TGTGCCAGCCCTCGGGGGGCGCGGGACTACCAGCAGTATTTT.

On this clonotype: A much larger clone lies a single base off, so this may be a read error. Given the absence of the conserved phenylalanine or tryptophan at the CDR3 end, a read error is likely. The V call is TRBV7-2, the J call TRBJ2-7; 9 nucleotides agree with TRBD1. The CDR3 sequence is 15 residues long. Germline CDR1 SGHTA, CDR2 FQGNSA. The V segment lost 5 bases and the J segment 3 bases; nucleotides outside the gene matches: 8. For the CDR3, the DNA is TGTGCCAGCAGCCGGGGACAGGGAGTGGACTACGAGCAGTACTTG. This encodes CASSRGQGVDYEQYL.